This TCR beta chain derives from a study of cytomegalovirus exposure and HLA in healthy donors. With respect to this clone: The target antigen is unknown.

Study-level points and caveats: A later analysis showed TCR association rates differing by HLA locus, peaking at DRB1 and lowest at HLA-C.

Trimming took off 7 bases at V and 6 bases at J, with 13 bases between the two ends. The CDR3 is 13 residues long. Germline CDR1 SEHNR, CDR2 FQNEAQ (reference sequence). The PCR employed 60 Vbeta primers together with 13 Jbeta primers. Method: immunoSEQ multiplex PCR; TCRdb's copy keeps in-frame clones and lacks some. The sample has around 150,000 clones; 80% to 90% are singletons. Sequenced: PBMCs. This clonotype was sampled from a woman in her thirties in good health and CMV-seronegative. The chain uses TRBV7-9 and TRBJ2-1; D is undetermined. Written as DNA, the CDR3 is TGTGCCAGCAACCCTACAGTAAGCAATGAGCAGTTCTTC. Translated: CASNPTVSNEQFF.